This T cell receptor (beta chain) appears in the sequencing data of a study of T-cell memory formation after mild COVID-19 (dated by TCRdb to about 2021). For the wider study: TCR sequence clusters from the two donors were found to be largely donor specific. Longitudinal TCRalpha and TCRbeta repertoire sequencing tracked T-cell clones expanding and contracting after mild COVID-19 in a couple of donors. The cohort comprised two young, previously healthy adult volunteers, one female and one male. The paper's findings and limits, for the study overall: SARS-CoV-2 specificity was not confirmed for the second-wave clones peaking on day 37. Clones that contracted from day 15 to 85 showed balanced CD4/CD8 phenotypes, whereas a second wave of clones that expanded from day 15 to 37 leaned towards CD4+. The detection of some responding clones in pre-infection memory suggests that pre-existing cross-reactive memory T cells joined the SARS-CoV-2 response. Contracting CD4+ clones were found mainly in CM and EM memory subsets, while CD8+ clones were enriched in EMRA. The study included only a couple of mild cases, and larger cohorts that include severe cases with pre-infection samples were judged to be necessary.

This clonotype was seen a handful of times. Its recognized antigen is unknown. No much larger clone exists at a distance of one base, and base qualities are not known. Ficoll-Paque density gradient centrifugation was used to isolate PBMCs. The reads were generated on an Illumina NovaSeq 6000. TCRalpha and TCRbeta cDNA libraries were constructed by 5'RACE with constant-segment primers, with sample barcodes and unique molecular identifiers being introduced. RNA was extracted from every sample with Trizol reagent. Library amplification was performed in two PCR steps, and a second sample barcode and Illumina TruSeq adapters were introduced in the second step. The libraries were sequenced on an Illumina NovaSeq using 2 x 150 bp paired-end reads. On the authors' methods: The reads were demultiplexed and collapsed into UMI-guided consensus sequences using migec v1.2.7. Using mixcr v2.1.11, the UMI consensuses were aligned to TRA and TRB V and J templates and assembled into clonotypes. A clonotype was counted as expanded or contracted only if both edgeR and NoisET called the change significant, with noise models trained on biological replicates. For edgeR calls, a false discovery rate-adjusted p below 0.01 and a log2 fold-change threshold of 1 were applied. As an exploratory analysis of dynamics, max-normalized trajectories of the 1000 most abundant clonotypes were examined with PCA combined with hierarchical clustering. Separately sequenced CD4+ and CD8+ repertoires were used to assign a CD4 or CD8 phenotype to each responding clone. TCRdb trimmed the raw reads at Q25, called clones with MiXCR and kept productive beta chains. All rows with the same CDR3 protein become a single entry with the most common DNA and genes. TCRdb's processing, not the authors' own work, is the source of the V and J calls. The sample table records more than 300,000 distinct CDR3 sequences; 13% to 15% of these occur just once. The ten largest clones represent about 21% of the sample.

CDR1 and CDR2, looked up from the germline V gene, are LGHNA and YNFKEQ. Its CDR3 holds 15 amino acids, cysteine through phenylalanine. The sequence is cut down to CDR3 DNA, 45 bases in frame from base 1. V sheds 2 bases and J sheds 4 bases, leaving 13 bases between their ends. Input material: PBMCs or a T cell subset sorted from them (not recorded which). The TCR sequence derives from a man aged 18-30 years who had mild COVID-19 (a few samples of this study predate the infection). The sample titles of this study are shuffled in the database, so cell type and time point are left out; the donor was told from shared clones. The rearrangement joined TRBV4-2 to TRBJ2-3; perhaps TRBD1 is the D gene, with 5 bases matching. The bases read TGTGCCAGCAGCCAACTCACTGGGGCCGCAGATACGCAGTATTTT. The resulting protein is CASSQLTGAADTQYF.